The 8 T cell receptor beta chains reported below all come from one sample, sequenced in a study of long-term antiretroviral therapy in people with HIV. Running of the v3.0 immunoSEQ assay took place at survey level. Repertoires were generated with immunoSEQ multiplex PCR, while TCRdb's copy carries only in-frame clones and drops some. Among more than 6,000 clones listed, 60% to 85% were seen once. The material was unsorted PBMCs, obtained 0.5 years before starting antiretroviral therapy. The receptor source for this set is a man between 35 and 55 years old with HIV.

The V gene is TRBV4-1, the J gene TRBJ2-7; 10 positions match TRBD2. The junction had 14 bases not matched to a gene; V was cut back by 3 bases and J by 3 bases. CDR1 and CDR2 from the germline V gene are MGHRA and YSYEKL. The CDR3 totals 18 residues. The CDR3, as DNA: TGCGCCAGCAGCCATTACCTAGCGGGGGCTTCTACCTTCTACGAGCAGTACTTC. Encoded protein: CASSHYLAGASTFYEQYF.

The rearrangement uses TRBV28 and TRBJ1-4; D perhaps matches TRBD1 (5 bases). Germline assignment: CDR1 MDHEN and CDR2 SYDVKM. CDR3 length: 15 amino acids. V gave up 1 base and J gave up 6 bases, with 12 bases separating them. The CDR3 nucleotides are TGTGCCAGCAGTTTATTGGCAGGGTCTGATGAAAAACTGTTTTTT. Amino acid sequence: CASSLLAGSDEKLFF.

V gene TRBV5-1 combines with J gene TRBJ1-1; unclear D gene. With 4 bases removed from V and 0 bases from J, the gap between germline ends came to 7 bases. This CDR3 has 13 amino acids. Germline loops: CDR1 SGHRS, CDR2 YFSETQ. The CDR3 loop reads CASSRVVNTEAFF. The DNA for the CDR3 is TGCGCCAGCAGCCGTGTTGTGAACACTGAAGCTTTCTTT.

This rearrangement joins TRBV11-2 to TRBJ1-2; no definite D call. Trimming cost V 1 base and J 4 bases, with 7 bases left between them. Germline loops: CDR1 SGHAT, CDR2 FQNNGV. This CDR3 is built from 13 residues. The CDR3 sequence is CASSLGAGYGYTF. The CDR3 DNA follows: TGTGCCAGCAGCTTAGGGGCGGGCTATGGCTACACCTTC.

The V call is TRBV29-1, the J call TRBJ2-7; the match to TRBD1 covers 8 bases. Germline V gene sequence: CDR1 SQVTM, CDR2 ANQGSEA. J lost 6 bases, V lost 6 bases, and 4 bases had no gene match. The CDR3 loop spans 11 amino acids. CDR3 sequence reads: CSVQGQGEQYF. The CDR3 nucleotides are TGCAGCGTACAAGGACAGGGCGAGCAGTACTTC.

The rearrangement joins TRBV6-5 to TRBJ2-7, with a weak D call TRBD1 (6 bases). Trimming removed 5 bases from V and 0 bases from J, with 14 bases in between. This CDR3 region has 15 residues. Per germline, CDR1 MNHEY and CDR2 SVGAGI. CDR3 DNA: TGTGCCAGCAGTCCGGACAGCGTAAGCTCCTACGAGCAGTACTTC. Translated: CASSPDSVSSYEQYF.

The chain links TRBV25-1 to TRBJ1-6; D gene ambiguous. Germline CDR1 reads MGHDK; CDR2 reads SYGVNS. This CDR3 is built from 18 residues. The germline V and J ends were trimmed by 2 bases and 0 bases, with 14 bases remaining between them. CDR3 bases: TGTGCCAGCAGTGAAGGGCGGTTTTCAAGCTCCTATAATTCACCCCTCCACTTT. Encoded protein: CASSEGRFSSSYNSPLHF.

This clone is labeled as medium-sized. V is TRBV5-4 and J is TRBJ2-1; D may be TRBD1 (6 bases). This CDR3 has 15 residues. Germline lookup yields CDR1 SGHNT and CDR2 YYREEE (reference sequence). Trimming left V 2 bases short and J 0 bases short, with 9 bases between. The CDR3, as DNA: TGTGCCAGCAGCTTTCCGACAGGCTCCTACAATGAGCAGTTCTTC. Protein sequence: CASSFPTGSYNEQFF.